This T cell receptor (beta chain) came from a study of blood T cell repertoires in COVID-19. Study summary: The United States, Italy and Spain provided the acute and convalescent COVID-19 samples. Nucleic acid was either cDNA or gDNA, and it came from T cells, B-cell-depleted T cells, or PBMCs.

Per the authors' pipeline: Using reference gene primer amplification, nucleated cell counts were estimated. The protocol was immunoSEQ multiplex PCR, while the TCRdb copy is restricted to in-frame clones and leaves out a portion. V and J calls and clone size are given by that table; D and trimming were obtained from the DNA. This table has about 490,000 clones, roughly 88% appearing once. Germline V lookup: CDR1 MGHRA, CDR2 YSYEKL. CDR3 length: 15 amino acids. The ends were cut back, 4 bases at V and 7 bases at J, with 18 bases in the middle. The rearrangement uses TRBV4-1 and TRBJ2-3; D perhaps matches TRBD2 (6 bases). The clonotype comes from a human donor in a cohort sampled during active COVID-19. Sequencing was carried out using peripheral blood. CDR3 sequence: CASSLGVGLQYTQYF. The CDR3 DNA follows: TGCGCCAGCAGCCTGGGCGTGGGACTCCAGTATACGCAGTATTTT.